Below, 9 T cell receptor beta chains from the same sample are listed, as sequenced in a study of cytomegalovirus exposure and HLA in healthy donors. The study ran its PCR with 60 Vbeta and 13 Jbeta primers. Some clones are missing from TCRdb's copy, which holds only in-frame ones; the method was immunoSEQ multiplex PCR. The sample yields about 110,000 clones, around 72% seen once. The source material was PBMCs. These receptor sequences come from a man in his thirties or forties in good health and CMV-seronegative.

The chain employs TRBV6-6 and TRBJ2-3, with D unclear. Germline CDR1 MNHNY, CDR2 SVGAGI (reference sequence). The CDR3 contains 14 residues. V was cut by 2 bases and J by 2 bases, with 8 bases left in between. For the CDR3, the DNA is TGTGCCAGCAGTTACGGTGCGTCCACAGATACGCAGTATTTT. It yields the protein CASSYGASTDTQYF.

The rearrangement joins TRBV9 to TRBJ2-4, with D perhaps TRBD1 (6 bases). The CDR3 covers 14 residues. Germline values: CDR1 SGDLS, CDR2 YYNGEE. The V end was cut by 4 bases, the J end by 6 bases, with 14 bases between. The CDR3 nucleotides are TGTGCCAGCAGCCCCCGGGACAACTTAAACATTCAGTACTTC. Translation gives CASSPRDNLNIQYF.

The chain couples TRBV18 to TRBJ2-7, with D perhaps matching TRBD2 (6 bases). Germline V CDR1 and CDR2: KGHSH, LQKENI. V was cut by 6 bases and J by 4 bases, with 25 bases left in between. This CDR3 is built from 17 residues. This CDR3 is CASSIQEGPGGGYEQYF. CDR3 sequence (DNA): TGTGCCAGCTCCATCCAAGAAGGGCCAGGCGGAGGGTACGAGCAGTACTTC.

V usage is TRBV5-4 and J usage is TRBJ2-5; possibly TRBD2 for D (5 bases). Deletions cut 1 base from V and 4 bases from J, with 17 bases between. CDR1 is SGHNT, CDR2 YYREEE, per germline (reference sequence). The CDR3 totals 16 residues. DNA of the CDR3: TGTGCCAGCAGCTTGAGTTTTGCGGGCGCGGGAGAGACCCAGTACTTC. Translated: CASSLSFAGAGETQYF. The whole variable domain, remainder taken from reference TRBV5-4 and TRBJ2-5, is ETGVTQSPTHLIKTRGQQVTLRCSSQSGHNTVSWYQQALGQGPQFIFQYYREEENGRGNFPPRFSGLQFPNYSSELNVNALELDDSALYLCASSLSFAGAGETQYFGPGTRLLVL.

The chain employs TRBV6-5 and TRBJ2-5; 9 nucleotides match TRBD1. The J segment lost 11 bases and the V segment lost 6 bases, leaving 16 bases of the junction unmatched. This CDR3 has 15 amino acids. Germline V gene sequence: CDR1 MNHEY, CDR2 SVGAGI. The CDR3 loop reads CASSETGTGFEEQYF. CDR3 sequence (DNA): TGTGCCAGCAGCGAAACCGGGACAGGGTTTGAGGAGCAGTACTTC.

The V gene is TRBV28, the J gene TRBJ2-7, with D uncertain. CDR1 MDHEN and CDR2 SYDVKM come from the germline V gene. The CDR3 contains 12 residues. The V and J ends lost 5 bases and 0 bases respectively, with 5 bases between them. CDR3 DNA: TGTGCCAGCAGTGTTAGCTCCTACGAGCAGTACTTC. This gives the protein CASSVSSYEQYF.

This chain joins TRBV27 and TRBJ1-2; TRBD1 is a possible D gene (6 bases). The CDR3 sequence is 15 residues long. Germline V gene sequence: CDR1 MNHEY, CDR2 SMNVEV (reference sequence). Deletions cut 3 bases from V and 8 bases from J, with 19 bases between. CDR3 amino acids: CASSLTGGPLVGYTF. The CDR3 nucleotides are TGTGCCAGCAGTTTGACCGGGGGGCCTCTTGTGGGCTACACCTTC.

The sample holds one count of this clone. This sequence joins TRBV19 and TRBJ2-7, with D hard to call. Deletions cut 4 bases from V and 0 bases from J, with 13 bases between. The CDR3 has 15 amino acids. In germline, CDR1 is LNHDA, CDR2 SQIVND (reference sequence). The CDR3 DNA reads TGTGCCAGTAGTACTTCTCTAATACGCTCCTACGAGCAGTACTTC. Its protein product is CASSTSLIRSYEQYF.

The gene calls are TRBV19 and TRBJ2-3; a weak D match, TRBD2 (5 bases). Trimming stripped 1 base from V and 0 bases from J, with 14 bases between. The CDR3 consists of 17 residues. Germline assignment: CDR1 LNHDA and CDR2 SQIVND (reference sequence). CDR3 sequence: CASSIGRSPPSTDTQYF. The DNA for the CDR3 is TGTGCCAGTAGTATAGGGAGGTCTCCCCCCAGCACAGATACGCAGTATTTT.